Listed here are 28 T cell receptor beta chains from one sample, sequenced in a study of PD-L1 blockade in urothelial cancer. Method: immunoSEQ multiplex PCR; TCRdb's copy keeps in-frame clones and lacks some. The sample records roughly 56,000 clones, 70% to 90% being singletons. The time point here: pretreatment peripheral blood. Here the sequenced sample was PBMCs, taken around atezolizumab (anti-PD-L1) treatment. The receptors come from a man aged 55 to 70 with urothelial cancer.

The V gene is TRBV7-9, the J gene TRBJ1-2; weak D call: TRBD1 (5 bases). V was trimmed by 5 bases and J by 7 bases, leaving 20 bases between them. The CDR3 spans 15 residues. Germline V gene data show CDR1 as SEHNR and CDR2 as FQNEAQ (reference sequence). Here the CDR3 DNA reads TGTGCCAGCAGCCTACCCGAAAGGGGTGGGGTTGGCTACACCTTC. Its protein product is CASSLPERGGVGYTF.

This clone was detected once. The CDR3 DNA sequence: TGTGCCAGCAGCCTCCGGAGAGGGGGTAGCACAGATACGCAGTATTTT. This gives the protein CASSLRRGGSTDTQYF. The chain is built from TRBV4-2 and TRBJ2-3; a possible D gene is TRBD1 (6 bases). CDR1 is LGHNA and CDR2 is YNFKEQ in the germline V gene. This CDR3 has 16 amino acids. V lost 4 bases to trimming and J lost 0 bases, with 14 bases between them.

The chain recombines TRBV27 with TRBJ2-1, with D possibly being TRBD2 (5 bases). CDR1 and CDR2 (germline): MNHEY, SMNVEV (reference sequence). This CDR3 has 15 residues. V lost 6 bases to trimming and J lost 5 bases, with 17 bases between them. CDR3 amino acids: CASSRTFVGDNEQFF. In DNA form, the CDR3 reads TGTGCCAGCAGCCGCACCTTCGTCGGGGACAATGAGCAGTTCTTC.

The chain uses TRBV7-2 and TRBJ1-3, with D unresolved. The CDR3 runs 14 residues. The V and J ends lost 5 bases and 0 bases respectively, with 8 bases between them. Looked up from germline, CDR1 is SGHTA and CDR2 is FQGNSA. As DNA, the CDR3 is TGTGCCAGCAGCGCAGGTTTCTCTGGAAACACCATATATTTT. It specifies CASSAGFSGNTIYF.

The chain joins TRBV6-4 to TRBJ2-2, with D perhaps matching TRBD1 (6 bases). Germline-derived CDR1 and CDR2 are MRHNA and SNTAGT. The CDR3 is 15 residues long. Trimming took 6 bases from V and 4 from J, leaving 15 bases between them. CDR3 sequence (DNA): TGTGCCAGCAGAGACGGAAACAGGGCCACCGGGGAGCTGTTTTTT. Its protein is CASRDGNRATGELFF.

The CDR3 sequence: CSVLGQGKTEAFF. In DNA, the CDR3 is TGCAGCGTCTTGGGACAGGGGAAAACTGAAGCTTTCTTT. This chain joins TRBV29-1 and TRBJ1-1; 10 bases fit TRBD1. CDR1 and CDR2 from the germline V gene are SQVTM and ANQGSEA. This CDR3 is 13 amino acids long. With 6 bases clipped from V and 5 bases from J, the junction kept 6 bases outside the gene matches.

This rearrangement joins TRBV5-4 to TRBJ2-7; 12 bases are a match to TRBD2. V lost 4 bases, J lost 3 bases, and 5 bases stayed unmatched. The CDR3 length is 15 residues. Germline V gives CDR1 SGHNT, CDR2 YYREEE (reference sequence). The CDR3 reads CASSPRTSGIYEQYF. CDR3 sequence (DNA): TGTGCCAGCAGCCCAAGGACTAGCGGGATCTACGAGCAGTACTTC.

J is TRBJ1-1 and V is TRBV19; weak D call: TRBD1 (6 bases). Germline-derived CDR1 and CDR2 are LNHDA and SQIVND (reference sequence). The V end was cut by 9 bases, the J end by 8 bases, with 16 bases between. The CDR3 has 12 amino acids. In DNA form, the CDR3 reads TGTGCCAGCCGAGGGGGTTACATAGAAGCTTTCTTT. It is translated as CASRGGYIEAFF.

Note on this clone: An end of the junction does not agree with germline; a read error may underlie this. The chain recombines TRBV7-7 with TRBJ2-2; D call uncertain. CDR1 and CDR2 (germline): SSHAT, FNYEAQ (reference sequence). The CDR3 totals 16 residues. CDR3 DNA sequence: TGTGCTAGCAGCCTCAGTTCGTCAGCGAACACCGGGGAGCTGTTTTTT. It translates to CASSLSSSANTGELFF. Full variable domain (missing parts from reference TRBV7-7 and TRBJ2-2): GAGVSQSPRYKVTKRGQDVTLRCDPISSHATLYWYQQALGQGPEFLTYFNYEAQPDKSGLPSDRFSAERPEGSISTLTIQRTEQRDSAMYRCASSLSSSANTGELFFGEGSRLTVL.

The CDR3 loop is CASTGTSGSKSEQFF. For the CDR3, the DNA is TGTGCCAGCACTGGGACTAGCGGGAGTAAAAGTGAGCAGTTCTTC. The chain links TRBV2 to TRBJ2-1; the match to TRBD2 covers 14 bases. The CDR3 consists of 15 residues. Germline V gene lookup returns CDR1 SNHLY and CDR2 FYNNEI. V lost 7 bases and J lost 9; bases outside the gene matches: 8.

CDR3 sequence reads: CASSLKGGAGYGYTF. In DNA form, the CDR3 reads TGTGCCAGCAGTCTTAAAGGGGGCGCCGGGTATGGCTACACCTTC. The chain carries TRBV27 and TRBJ1-2; 7 nucleotides agree with TRBD1. Unmatched junction bases numbered 11, after V lost 5 bases and J lost 5 bases. In germline, CDR1 is MNHEY, CDR2 SMNVEV (reference sequence). The CDR3 consists of 15 residues.

In regard to this clone: This sample also contains other DNA sequences that code for the same CDR3. The rearrangement uses TRBV4-2 and TRBJ1-1; 7 bases map to TRBD1. Germline CDR1 and CDR2: LGHNA and YNFKEQ. This CDR3 has 16 amino acids. The V and J ends lost 1 base and 1 base, in that order; junction bases with no gene match: 6. CDR3 DNA sequence: TGTGCCAGCAGCCAAGTCCGACAGGGTCCGAACACTGAAGCTTTCTTT. Amino acids: CASSQVRQGPNTEAFF.

The chain joins TRBV10-3 to TRBJ2-7; D is perhaps TRBD1 (5 bases). The CDR3 length is 16 residues. V lost 2 bases to trimming and J lost 1 base, with 15 bases between them. The V gene's germline CDR1 is ENHRY and CDR2 SYGVKD. This CDR3 reads CAISEPNFDSSYEQYF. DNA of the CDR3: TGTGCCATCAGTGAGCCGAATTTTGACAGTTCCTACGAGCAGTACTTC.

The V gene is TRBV27, the J gene TRBJ1-6; no definite D call. The CDR3 contains 12 residues. Deletions cut 3 bases from V and 8 bases from J, with 5 bases between. Germline CDR1 is MNHEY and CDR2 is SMNVEV (reference sequence). The CDR3 DNA reads as TGTGCCAGCAGTTTCACAGATTCACCCCTCCACTTT. Its protein is CASSFTDSPLHF.

The V gene is TRBV28, the J gene TRBJ2-7; D call uncertain. The CDR3 runs 12 residues. Germline lookup yields CDR1 MDHEN and CDR2 SYDVKM. Trimming shortened V by 3 bases and J by 5 bases, and 8 bases separated the two germline ends. In DNA form, the CDR3 reads TGTGCCAGCAGTTTTCCTCCTGACGAGCAGTACTTC. This encodes CASSFPPDEQYF.

This chain links TRBV6-1 with TRBJ2-5; TRBD1 matches 8 bases. Germline V CDR1 and CDR2: MNHNS, SASEGT. The length of the CDR3 is 14 residues. Trimming removed 4 bases from V and 4 bases from J; junction bases left unmatched: 5. DNA of the CDR3: TGTGCCAGCAGTGCTCATGACAGGGGAGAGACCCAGTACTTC. Its translation: CASSAHDRGETQYF.

J is TRBJ1-1 and V is TRBV5-5, with TRBD1 matching over 8 bases. This CDR3 comprises 15 residues. V was pared by 0 bases and J by 3 bases, with 4 bases of the junction left unmatched. Germline assignment: CDR1 SGHKS and CDR2 YYEKEE (reference sequence). CDR3 nucleotides: TGTGCCAGCAGCTTGGGAGCAGGGGGCTACACTGAAGCTTTCTTT. It translates to CASSLGAGGYTEAFF.

The chain has TRBV19 and TRBJ2-1; TRBD2 aligns across 14 bases. This CDR3 contains 16 residues. In germline, CDR1 is LNHDA, CDR2 SQIVND (reference sequence). After removal of 5 bases from V and 9 bases from J, the junction contained 9 bases not matched to a gene. Here the CDR3 DNA reads TGTGCCAGTAGTCCAGGGACTAGCGGGAGAGGAGGTGAGCAGTTCTTC. The encoded protein is CASSPGTSGRGGEQFF.

This clone was recorded once. This chain uses TRBV7-8 with TRBJ1-1, with a weak D call TRBD1 (6 bases). Germline V gene lookup returns CDR1 SGHVS and CDR2 FQNEAQ. The CDR3 consists of 17 residues. Between the trimmed V and J ends, which lost 1 base and 0 bases, there was a span of 15 bases. The CDR3 sequence is CASSLVKQGSMNTEAFF. The CDR3 DNA follows: TGTGCCAGCAGCTTAGTTAAACAGGGATCAATGAACACTGAAGCTTTCTTT.

The V gene is TRBV19, the J gene TRBJ2-7, with 8 bases matching TRBD1. CDR1 is LNHDA, CDR2 SQIVND, per germline (reference sequence). The CDR3 runs to 14 residues. V was pared by 3 bases and J by 5 bases, with 6 bases of the junction left unmatched. In DNA, the CDR3 is TGTGCCAGTAGTATTGGCAGGGGGCGCGACGAGCAGTACTTC. It yields the protein CASSIGRGRDEQYF.

The V call is TRBV7-2, the J call TRBJ2-2; TRBD1 matches 8 bases. The CDR3 totals 19 residues. V dropped 1 base and J dropped 5; count of bases not matched to a gene: 15. The V gene's germline CDR1 is SGHTA and CDR2 FQGNSA. CDR3 in amino acids: CASSLDYYRAGGATGELFF. The CDR3 DNA follows: TGTGCCAGCAGCTTAGACTATTACCGGGCAGGGGGCGCAACCGGGGAGCTGTTTTTT.

V is TRBV29-1 and J is TRBJ2-3; tentatively, D is TRBD2 (7 bases). Germline CDR1 is SQVTM and CDR2 is ANQGSEA. CDR3 length: 14 residues. The V and J ends lost 7 bases and 4 bases respectively, with 18 bases between them. Written as DNA, the CDR3 is TGCAGCGGTGGTCAGGGCGGGGGCCCAGATACGCAGTATTTT. It encodes CSGGQGGGPDTQYF.

The genes are TRBV2 and TRBJ1-5; TRBD1 matches at 8 bases. V lost 5 bases and J lost 5; bases outside the gene matches: 8. Germline assignment: CDR1 SNHLY and CDR2 FYNNEI. CDR3 length: 15 residues. DNA of the CDR3: TGTGCCAGCAGTTACTTACAGGGGGAGTATCAGCCCCAGCATTTT. Protein sequence: CASSYLQGEYQPQHF.

The CDR3 DNA is TGTGCCTGGAGAGCCGACAGGGTAAGCGAGCAGTACTTC. Protein product: CAWRADRVSEQYF. The rearrangement uses TRBV30 and TRBJ2-7, with 7 bases aligning to TRBD1. Germline V gene data show CDR1 as GTSNPN and CDR2 as SVGIG (reference sequence). The CDR3 totals 13 residues. Trimming removed 3 bases from V and 6 bases from J; junction bases left unmatched: 8. The whole variable domain, filled in from reference TRBV30 and TRBJ2-7, reads SQTIHQWPATLVQPVGSPLSLECTVEGTSNPNLYWYRQAAGRGLQLLFYSVGIGQISSEVPQNLSASRPQDRQFILSSKKLLLSDSGFYLCAWRADRVSEQYFGPGTRLTVT.

The rearrangement joins TRBV5-1 to TRBJ1-6; D remains unclear. The CDR3 extends over 14 amino acids. Looked up from germline, CDR1 is SGHRS and CDR2 is YFSETQ. Trimming took 4 bases from V and 10 from J, leaving 15 bases between them. This CDR3 reads CASSAGSFLSPLHF. The CDR3 region has the DNA TGCGCCAGCAGCGCAGGATCGTTTTTATCACCCCTCCACTTT. The full variable domain, with the rest looked up from reference TRBV5-1 and TRBJ1-6, is KAGVTQTPRYLIKTRGQQVTLSCSPISGHRSVSWYQQTPGQGLQFLFEYFSETQRNKGNFPGRFSGRQFSNSRSEMNVSTLELGDSALYLCASSAGSFLSPLHFGNGTRLTVT.

The chain recombines TRBV6-1 with TRBJ2-4; D may be TRBD2 (5 bases). CDR1 and CDR2 from the germline V gene are MNHNS and SASEGT. The CDR3 totals 13 residues. Trimming removed 7 bases at V and 8 bases at J, with 15 bases between. The CDR3 loop is CASMRGTGDIQYF. DNA of the CDR3: TGTGCCAGCATGCGAGGTACCGGGGACATTCAGTACTTC.

The rearrangement joins TRBV5-6 to TRBJ2-7, with TRBD2 matching over 10 bases. CDR1 SGHDT and CDR2 YYEEEE come from the germline V gene. J gave up 2 bases and V 0 bases, and 2 bases lay outside the gene matches. This CDR3 is 15 amino acids long. The CDR3 DNA reads as TGTGCCAGCAGCTTGGCGGGACTAGCGACCTACGAGCAGTACTTC. Its translation is CASSLAGLATYEQYF.

Worth noting for this clone: Germline and junction disagree at one end, which may indicate a read error. The V and J genes are TRBV7-7 and TRBJ2-7, with a tentative D call TRBD2 (6 bases). In germline, CDR1 is SSHAT, CDR2 FNYEAQ (reference sequence). This CDR3 is 15 amino acids long. The CDR3 protein is CASSLGAGGLYEQYF. DNA for the CDR3: TGTGCTAGCAGCTTAGGAGCGGGCGGGCTCTACGAGCAGTACTTC.